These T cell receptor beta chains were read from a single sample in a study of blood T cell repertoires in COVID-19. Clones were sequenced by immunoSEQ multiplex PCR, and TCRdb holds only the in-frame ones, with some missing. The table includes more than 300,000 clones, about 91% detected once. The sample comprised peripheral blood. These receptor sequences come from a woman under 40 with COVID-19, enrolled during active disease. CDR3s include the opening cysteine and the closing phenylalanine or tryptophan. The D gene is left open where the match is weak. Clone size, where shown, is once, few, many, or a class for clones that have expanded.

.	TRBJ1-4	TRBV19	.	TGTGCCAGTAGTATAACAGGCTCAACTAATGAAAAACTGTTTTTT	CASSITGSTNEKLFF
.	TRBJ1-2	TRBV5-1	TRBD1	TGCGCCAGCAGCCCCTGGACAGGGGGCGTCTCTGATGGCTACACCTTC	CASSPWTGGVSDGYTF
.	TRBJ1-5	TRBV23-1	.	TGCGCCAGCAGTCAAGGGCAGGGTGATCAGCCCCAGCATTTT	CASSQGQGDQPQHF
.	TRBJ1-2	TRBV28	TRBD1	TGTGCCAGCAGGGATTCGATAACAGGGGGCCGGGGCTACACCTTC	CASRDSITGGRGYTF
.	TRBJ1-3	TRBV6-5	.	TGTGCCAGTCACCAGGGCTCTGGAAACACCATATATTTT	CASHQGSGNTIYF
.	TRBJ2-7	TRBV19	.	TGTGCCAGTAGTTTCGGGACTGGGGGTTCCTACGAGCAGTACTTC	CASSFGTGGSYEQYF
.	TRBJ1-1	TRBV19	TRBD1	TGTGCCAGTAGTCCGGGACAGGGCGACACTGAAGCTTTCTTT	CASSPGQGDTEAFF
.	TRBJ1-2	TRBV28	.	TGTGCCAGCACCGAGGGCGGCTATGGCTACACCTTC	CASTEGGYGYTF
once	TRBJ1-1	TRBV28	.	TGTGCCAGCAGCTACACCCCCCTAGGCGCTGAAGCTTTCTTT	CASSYTPLGAEAFF
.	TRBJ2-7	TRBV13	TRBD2	TGTGCCAGCAGCACCCGGGGGGGAGCCTACGAGCAGTACTTC	CASSTRGGAYEQYF
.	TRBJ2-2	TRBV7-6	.	TGTGCCAGCAGCGTTTACAGGGTAGCCGATGACACCGGGGAGCTGTTTTTT	CASSVYRVADDTGELFF
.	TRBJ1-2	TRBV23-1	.	TGCGCCAGCAGTCAGGGCAGAGCTAACTATGGCTACACCTTC	CASSQGRANYGYTF
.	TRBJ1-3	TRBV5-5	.	TGTGCCAGCACCCTCGGGGGGCTGGGCGGTAGAAACACCATATATTTT	CASTLGGLGGRNTIYF
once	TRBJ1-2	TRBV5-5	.	TGTGCCAGCAGCCCGTATACCCCGGCGGGGGCGAGCGGCTACACCTTC	CASSPYTPAGASGYTF
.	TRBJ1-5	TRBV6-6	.	TGTGCCAGCAGTTACGGGGGAGGGGGGAGCAATCAGCCCCAGCATTTT	CASSYGGGGSNQPQHF
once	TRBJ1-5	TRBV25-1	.	TGTGCCAGCAGTGGGCAGGCCAATCAGCCCCAGCATTTT	CASSGQANQPQHF
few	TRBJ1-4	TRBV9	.	TGTGCCAGCAGCGTAGCTGGGGGGGCAGGAGAAAAACTGTTTTTT	CASSVAGGAGEKLFF
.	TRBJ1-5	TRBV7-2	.	TGTGCCAGCAGCGTAGACAGGAATAGCCAGCCCCAGCATTTT	CASSVDRNSQPQHF
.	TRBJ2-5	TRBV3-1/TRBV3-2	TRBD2	TGTGCCAGCAGCCAAGATTGGCTAGCGGGGGGGCAAGAGACCCAGTACTTC	CASSQDWLAGGQETQYF
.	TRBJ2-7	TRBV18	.	TGTGCCAGCTCACCACCGTTCTGGCAGGGGATGTACTTC	CASSPPFWQGMYF
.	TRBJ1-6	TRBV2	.	TGTGCCAGCGGCTCGAACGGGTTGTCGGCTTCACCCCTCCACTTT	CASGSNGLSASPLHF
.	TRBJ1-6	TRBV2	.	TGTGCCAGCAGTGTGTCTGAGTCCTATAATTCACCCCTCCACTTT	CASSVSESYNSPLHF
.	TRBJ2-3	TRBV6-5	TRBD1	TGTGCCAGCAACCCAGGGGGAGAGGATACGCAGTATTTT	CASNPGGEDTQYF
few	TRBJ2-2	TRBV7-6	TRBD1	TGTGCCAGCAGCTTAGCTGGACAGGGGCCCCTAACCGGGGAGCTGTTTTTT	CASSLAGQGPLTGELFF
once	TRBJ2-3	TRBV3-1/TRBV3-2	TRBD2	TGTGCCAGCAGCCACTCAACTAGCGGGGTTATAGATACGCAGTATTTT	CASSHSTSGVIDTQYF
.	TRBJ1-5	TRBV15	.	TGTGCCACCAGCAGAGCACTTGGAAGCGATCAGCCCCAGCATTTT	CATSRALGSDQPQHF
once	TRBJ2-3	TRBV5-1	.	TGCGCCAGCAGCTTGGTTGCGGGGACCCCTCATACGCAGTATTTT	CASSLVAGTPHTQYF
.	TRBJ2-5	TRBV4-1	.	TGCGCCAGCAGCCGCGTCTCAAAAGGAGCGGAGACCCAGTACTTC	CASSRVSKGAETQYF
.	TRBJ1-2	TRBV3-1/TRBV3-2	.	TGTGCCAGCAGCCAAGTTATAGAAGCCGGGTATAACCATAATTTAAACTATGGCTACACCTTC	CASSQVIEAGYNHNLNYGYTF
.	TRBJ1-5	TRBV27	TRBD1	TGTGCCAGCAGTTTAGCAGGGGGCGGTCAGCCCCAGCATTTT	CASSLAGGGQPQHF
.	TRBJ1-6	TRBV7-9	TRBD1	TGTGCCAGCAGCTTAGGGGGACAGGGAATATACTCACCCCTCCACTTT	CASSLGGQGIYSPLHF